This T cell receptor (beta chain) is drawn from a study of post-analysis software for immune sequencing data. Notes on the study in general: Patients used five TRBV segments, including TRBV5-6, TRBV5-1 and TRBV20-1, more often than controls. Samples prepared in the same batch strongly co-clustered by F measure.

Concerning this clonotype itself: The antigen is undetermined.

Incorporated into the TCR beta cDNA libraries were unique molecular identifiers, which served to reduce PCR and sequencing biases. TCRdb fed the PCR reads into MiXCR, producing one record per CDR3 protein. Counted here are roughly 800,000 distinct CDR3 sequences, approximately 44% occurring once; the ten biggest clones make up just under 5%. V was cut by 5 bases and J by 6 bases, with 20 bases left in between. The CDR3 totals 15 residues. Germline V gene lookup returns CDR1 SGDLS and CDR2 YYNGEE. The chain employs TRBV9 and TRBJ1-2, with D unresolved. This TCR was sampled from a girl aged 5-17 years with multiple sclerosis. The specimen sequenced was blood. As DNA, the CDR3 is TGTGCCAGCAGTGAGACGTTGAGAGGAGTCAATGGCTACACCTTC. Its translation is CASSETLRGVNGYTF.